This T cell receptor (beta chain) was obtained from a study of identical twins. The V segment lost 4 bases and the J segment 5 bases; nucleotides outside the gene matches: 6. The CDR3 is made up of 15 amino acids. Germline V lookup: CDR1 SGDLS, CDR2 YYNGEE. Template switching introduced a universal primer site, and the cDNA bore unique molecular identifiers. TCRdb analysed the 5' RACE reads with MiXCR anew, one entry per CDR3 protein. This table holds some 270,000 distinct CDR3 sequences, 6.5% to 9.5% found once. This clonotype was seen only a few times. These data were likewise used in another study, on yellow fever vaccine responses in identical twins.

This rearrangement joins TRBV9 to TRBJ2-2; TRBD1 matches at 9 bases. This TCR derives from a young woman in good health. Sequencing was done on a sample of CD8+ T cells sorted from blood. The CDR3 reads CASSPTGGGTGELFF. The CDR3 nucleotides are TGTGCCAGCAGCCCCACAGGGGGCGGGACCGGGGAGCTGTTTTTT.